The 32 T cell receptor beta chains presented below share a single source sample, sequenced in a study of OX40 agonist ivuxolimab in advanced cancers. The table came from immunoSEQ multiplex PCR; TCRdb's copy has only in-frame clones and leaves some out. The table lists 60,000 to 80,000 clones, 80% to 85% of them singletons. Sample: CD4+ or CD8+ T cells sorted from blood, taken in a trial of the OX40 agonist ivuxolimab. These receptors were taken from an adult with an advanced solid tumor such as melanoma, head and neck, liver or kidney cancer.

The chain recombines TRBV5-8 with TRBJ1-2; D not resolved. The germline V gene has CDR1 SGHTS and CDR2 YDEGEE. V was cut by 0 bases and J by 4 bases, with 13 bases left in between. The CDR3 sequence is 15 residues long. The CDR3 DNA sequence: TGTGCCAGCAGCTTGGCCGTAGGAACCTTCTATGGCTACACCTTC. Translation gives CASSLAVGTFYGYTF.

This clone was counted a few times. This CDR3 reads CASSLAGRYEQYF. Here the CDR3 DNA reads TGTGCCAGCAGCTTAGCGGGTCGGTACGAGCAGTACTTC. The chain couples TRBV13 to TRBJ2-7, with unresolved D. Per the germline V gene, CDR1 is PRHDT and CDR2 is FYEKMQ (reference sequence). The germline V and J ends were trimmed by 1 base and 4 bases, with 8 bases remaining between them. The CDR3 runs to 13 residues.

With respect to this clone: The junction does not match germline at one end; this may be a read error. DNA of the CDR3: TGTGCCAGTAGTACGGGACAGGCCTTTTCTAATTCACCCCCCCACTTT. Protein product: CASSTGQAFSNSPPHF. The chain is built from TRBV19 and TRBJ1-6; TRBD1 aligns across 8 bases. Germline values: CDR1 LNHDA, CDR2 SQIVND (reference sequence). The CDR3 totals 16 residues. The entire variable domain, with the rest obtained from reference TRBV19 and TRBJ1-6, is as follows: DGGITQSPKYLFRKEGQNVTLSCEQNLNHDAMYWYRQDPGQGLRLIYYSQIVNDFQKGDIAEGYSVSREKKESFPLTVTSAQKNPTAFYLCASSTGQAFSNSPPHFGNGTRLTVT.

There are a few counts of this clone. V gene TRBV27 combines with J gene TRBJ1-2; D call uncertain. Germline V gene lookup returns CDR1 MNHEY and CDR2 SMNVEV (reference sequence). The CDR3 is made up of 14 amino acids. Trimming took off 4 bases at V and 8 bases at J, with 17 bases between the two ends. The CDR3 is CASSSSASPGGYTF. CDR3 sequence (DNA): TGTGCCAGCAGTTCATCCGCCTCACCTGGGGGCTACACCTTC.

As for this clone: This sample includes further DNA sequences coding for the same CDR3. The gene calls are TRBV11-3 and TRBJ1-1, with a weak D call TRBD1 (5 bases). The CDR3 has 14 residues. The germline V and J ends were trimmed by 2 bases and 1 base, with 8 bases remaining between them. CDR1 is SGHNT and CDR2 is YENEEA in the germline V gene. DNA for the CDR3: TGTGCCAGCAGCTTACGGGGGGAGAACACTGAAGCTTTCTTT. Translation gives CASSLRGENTEAFF.

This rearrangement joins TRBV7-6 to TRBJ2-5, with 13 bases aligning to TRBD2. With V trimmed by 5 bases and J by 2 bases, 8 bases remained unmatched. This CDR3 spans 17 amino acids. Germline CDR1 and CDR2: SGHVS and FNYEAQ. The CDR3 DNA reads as TGTGCCAGCAGCATCCTGACTAGCGGGGGGCCTCAAGAGACCCAGTACTTC. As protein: CASSILTSGGPQETQYF.

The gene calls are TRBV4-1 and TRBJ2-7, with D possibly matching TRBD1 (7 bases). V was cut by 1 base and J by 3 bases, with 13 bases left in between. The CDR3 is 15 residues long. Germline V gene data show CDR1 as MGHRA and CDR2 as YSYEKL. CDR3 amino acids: CASSQGGAGGYEQYF. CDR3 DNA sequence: TGCGCCAGCAGCCAAGGGGGGGCAGGGGGCTACGAGCAGTACTTC.

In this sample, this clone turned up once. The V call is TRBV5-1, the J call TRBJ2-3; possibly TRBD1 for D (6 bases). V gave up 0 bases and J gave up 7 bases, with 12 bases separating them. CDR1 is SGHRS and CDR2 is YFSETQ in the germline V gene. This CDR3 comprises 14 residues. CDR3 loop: CASSLGTEGNTQYF. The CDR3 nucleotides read TGCGCCAGCAGCTTGGGGACAGAGGGGAATACGCAGTATTTT.

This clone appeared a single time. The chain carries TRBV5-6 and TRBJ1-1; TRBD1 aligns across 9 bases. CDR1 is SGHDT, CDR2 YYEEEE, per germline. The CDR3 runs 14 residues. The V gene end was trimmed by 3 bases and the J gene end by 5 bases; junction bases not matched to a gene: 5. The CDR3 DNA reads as TGTGCCAGCAGCTACCGGGACAGGGTAACTGAAGCTTTCTTT. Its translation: CASSYRDRVTEAFF. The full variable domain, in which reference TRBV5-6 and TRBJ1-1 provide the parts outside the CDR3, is DAGVTQSPTHLIKTRGQQVTLRCSPKSGHDTVSWYQQALGQGPQFIFQYYEEEERQRGNFPDRFSGHQFPNYSSELNVNALLLGDSALYLCASSYRDRVTEAFFGQGTRLTVV.

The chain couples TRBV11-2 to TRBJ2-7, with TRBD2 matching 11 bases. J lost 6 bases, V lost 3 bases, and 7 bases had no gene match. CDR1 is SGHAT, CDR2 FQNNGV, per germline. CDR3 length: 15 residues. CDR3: CASSLAGLAVREQYF. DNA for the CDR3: TGTGCCAGCAGCTTGGCGGGACTAGCGGTTCGCGAGCAGTACTTC.

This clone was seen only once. The CDR3 coding sequence is TGTGCCTGGAGTCACGTCCGCAGTCGAAGGGCCTACGAGCAGTACTTC. Its translation: CAWSHVRSRRAYEQYF. The chain has TRBV30 and TRBJ2-7, with no clear D. CDR1 is GTSNPN and CDR2 is SVGIG in the germline V gene (reference sequence). CDR3 length: 16 amino acids. Trimming cost V 2 bases and J 2 bases, with 19 bases left between them.

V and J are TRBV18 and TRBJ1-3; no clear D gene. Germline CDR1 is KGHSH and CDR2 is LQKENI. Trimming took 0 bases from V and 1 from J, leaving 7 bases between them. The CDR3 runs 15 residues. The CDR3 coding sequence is TGTGCCAGCTCACCACCAACTGGTTCTGGAAACACCATATATTTT. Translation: CASSPPTGSGNTIYF.

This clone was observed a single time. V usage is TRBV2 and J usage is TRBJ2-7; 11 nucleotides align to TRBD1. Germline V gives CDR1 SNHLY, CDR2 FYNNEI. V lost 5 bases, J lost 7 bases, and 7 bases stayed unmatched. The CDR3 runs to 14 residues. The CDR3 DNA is TGTGCCAGCAGTCCCGGGACAGGGGGTTGGGAGCAGTACTTC. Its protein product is CASSPGTGGWEQYF.

Here the CDR3 DNA reads TGTGCCAGCAGTGGGGTGGGTTACAATGAGCAGTTCTTC. Translation: CASSGVGYNEQFF. The chain carries TRBV2 and TRBJ2-1; D call uncertain. The CDR3 loop spans 13 amino acids. CDR1 is SNHLY, CDR2 FYNNEI, per germline. The V end lost 4 bases, the J end lost 4 bases, and 8 bases lay between the germline ends.

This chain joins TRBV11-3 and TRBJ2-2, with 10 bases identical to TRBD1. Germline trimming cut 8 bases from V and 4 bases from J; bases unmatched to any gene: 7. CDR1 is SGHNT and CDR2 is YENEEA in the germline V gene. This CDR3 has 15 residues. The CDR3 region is CASGRQGAGTGELFF. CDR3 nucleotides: TGTGCCAGCGGAAGACAGGGGGCCGGCACCGGGGAGCTGTTTTTT.

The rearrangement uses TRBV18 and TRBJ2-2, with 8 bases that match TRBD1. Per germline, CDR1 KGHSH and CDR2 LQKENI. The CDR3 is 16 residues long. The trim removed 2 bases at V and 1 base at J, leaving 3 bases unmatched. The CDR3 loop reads CASSPIDRGNTGELFF. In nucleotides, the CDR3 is TGTGCCAGCTCACCAATCGACAGGGGGAACACCGGGGAGCTGTTTTTT.

The CDR3 DNA reads as TGTGCCAGCAGCTTAGGCGACAGATTTTGGGACACTGAAGCTTTCTTT. Its translation: CASSLGDRFWDTEAFF. This chain uses TRBV11-3 with TRBJ1-1, with D maybe TRBD1 (5 bases). Between the trimmed V and J ends, which lost 1 base and 3 bases, there was a span of 15 bases. Germline V gives CDR1 SGHNT, CDR2 YENEEA. The CDR3 sequence is 16 residues long.

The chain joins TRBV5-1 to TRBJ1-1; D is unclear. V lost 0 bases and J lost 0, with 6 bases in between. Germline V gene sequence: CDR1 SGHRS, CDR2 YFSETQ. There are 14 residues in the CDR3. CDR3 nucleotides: TGCGCCAGCAGCTTGGTTCCGTTGAACACTGAAGCTTTCTTT. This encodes CASSLVPLNTEAFF.

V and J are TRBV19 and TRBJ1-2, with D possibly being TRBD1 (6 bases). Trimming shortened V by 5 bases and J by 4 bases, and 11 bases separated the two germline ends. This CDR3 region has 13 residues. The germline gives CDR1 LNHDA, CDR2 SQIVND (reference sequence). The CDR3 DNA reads TGTGCCAGTAGTGGGGGGCTGAGCTATGGCTACACCTTC. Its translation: CASSGGLSYGYTF.

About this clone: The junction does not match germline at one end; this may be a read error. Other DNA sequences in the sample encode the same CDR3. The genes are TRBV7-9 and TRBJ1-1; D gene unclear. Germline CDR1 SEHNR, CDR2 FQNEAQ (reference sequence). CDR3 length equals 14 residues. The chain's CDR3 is CASTNTAKNTEAFF. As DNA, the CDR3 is TGTGCCAGCACCAATACAGCGAAGAACACTGAAGCTTTTTTT.

The CDR3 reads CASSLAGRGSYEQYF. DNA for the CDR3: TGTGCCAGCAGCTTGGCCGGTAGGGGGTCCTACGAGCAGTACTTC. The chain combines TRBV5-4 with TRBJ2-5, with D possibly TRBD1 on 6 matching bases. The tail of the sequence fits TRBJ2-7 better, so the J call may be wrong. The germline V gene has CDR1 SGHNT and CDR2 YYREEE (reference sequence). CDR3 length equals 15 residues.

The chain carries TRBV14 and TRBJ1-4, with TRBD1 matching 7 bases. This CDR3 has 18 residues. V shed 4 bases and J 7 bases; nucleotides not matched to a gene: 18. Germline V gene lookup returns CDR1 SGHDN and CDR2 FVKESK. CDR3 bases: TGTGCCAGCAGCCCCAGGGGTTTAGGAGGGGGCCTGGGTGAAAAACTGTTTTTT. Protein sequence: CASSPRGLGGGLGEKLFF.

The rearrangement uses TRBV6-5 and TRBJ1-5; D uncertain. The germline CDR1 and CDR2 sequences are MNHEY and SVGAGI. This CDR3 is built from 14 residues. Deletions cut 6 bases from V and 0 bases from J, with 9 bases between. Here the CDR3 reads CASSKTNSNQPQHF. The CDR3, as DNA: TGTGCCAGCAGCAAGACAAATAGCAATCAGCCCCAGCATTTT.

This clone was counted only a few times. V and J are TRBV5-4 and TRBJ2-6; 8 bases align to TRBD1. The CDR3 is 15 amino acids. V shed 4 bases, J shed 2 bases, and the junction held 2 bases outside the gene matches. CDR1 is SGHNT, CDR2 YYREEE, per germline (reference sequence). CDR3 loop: CASSPDRAGANVLTF. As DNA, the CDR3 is TGTGCCAGCAGCCCGGACAGGGCTGGGGCCAACGTCCTGACTTTC.

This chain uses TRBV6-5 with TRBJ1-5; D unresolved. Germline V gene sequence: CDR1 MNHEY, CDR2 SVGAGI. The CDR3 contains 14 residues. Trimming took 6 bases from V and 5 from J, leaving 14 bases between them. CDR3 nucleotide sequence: TGTGCCAGCAGCCGGGGTGGGAATGATCAGCCCCAGCATTTT. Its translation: CASSRGGNDQPQHF.

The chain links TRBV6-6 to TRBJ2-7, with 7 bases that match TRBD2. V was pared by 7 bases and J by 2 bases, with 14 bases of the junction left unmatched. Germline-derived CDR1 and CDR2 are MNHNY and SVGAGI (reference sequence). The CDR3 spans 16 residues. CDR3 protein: CASTDTLAVQAYEQYF. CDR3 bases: TGTGCCAGCACTGATACCCTAGCGGTGCAAGCCTACGAGCAGTACTTC.

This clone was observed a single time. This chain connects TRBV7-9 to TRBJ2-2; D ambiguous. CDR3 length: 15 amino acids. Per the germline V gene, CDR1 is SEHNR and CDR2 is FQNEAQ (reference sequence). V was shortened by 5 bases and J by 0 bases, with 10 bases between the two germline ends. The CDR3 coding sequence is TGTGCCAGCAGCCCCGGCTTCACGAACACCGGGGAGCTGTTTTTT. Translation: CASSPGFTNTGELFF.

The CDR3 region has the DNA TGTGCCTGGGCCCTCCGGGCAGGTGAGCAGTTCTTC. Translated, it gives CAWALRAGEQFF. The chain combines TRBV30 with TRBJ2-1, with D uncertain. The length of the CDR3 is 12 residues. Trimming stripped 5 bases from V and 9 bases from J, with 14 bases between. The germline V gene encodes CDR1 GTSNPN and CDR2 SVGIG (reference sequence).

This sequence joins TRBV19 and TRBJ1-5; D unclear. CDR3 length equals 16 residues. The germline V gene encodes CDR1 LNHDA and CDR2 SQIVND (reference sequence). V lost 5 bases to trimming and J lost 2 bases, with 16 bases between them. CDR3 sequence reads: CASSPNSPTGNQPQHF. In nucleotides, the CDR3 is TGTGCCAGTAGTCCGAACTCGCCAACGGGCAATCAGCCCCAGCATTTT.

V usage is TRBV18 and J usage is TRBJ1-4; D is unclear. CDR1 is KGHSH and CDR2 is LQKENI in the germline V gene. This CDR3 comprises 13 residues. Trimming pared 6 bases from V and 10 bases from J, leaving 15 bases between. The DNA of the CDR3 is TGTGCCAGCTCGCCCGAAAAGTTCGGAAAACTGTTTTTT. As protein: CASSPEKFGKLFF.

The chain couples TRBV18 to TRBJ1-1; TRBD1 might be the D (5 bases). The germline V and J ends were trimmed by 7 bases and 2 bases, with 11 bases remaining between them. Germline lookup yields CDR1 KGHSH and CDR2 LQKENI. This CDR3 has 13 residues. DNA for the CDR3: TGTGCCAGCTATTTTGGGGCCAACACTGAAGCTTTCTTT. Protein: CASYFGANTEAFF. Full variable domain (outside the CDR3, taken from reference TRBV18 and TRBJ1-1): NAGVMQNPRHLVRRRGQEARLRCSPMKGHSHVYWYRQLPEEGLKFMVYLQKENIIDESGMPKERFSAEFPKEGPSILRIQQVVRGDSAAYFCASYFGANTEAFFGQGTRLTVV.

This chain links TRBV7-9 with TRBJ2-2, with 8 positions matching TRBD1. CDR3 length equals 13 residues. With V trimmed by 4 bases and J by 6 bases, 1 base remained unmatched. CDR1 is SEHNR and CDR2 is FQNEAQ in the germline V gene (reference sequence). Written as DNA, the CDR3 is TGTGCCAGCAGCTGGACAGGGTCCGGGGAGCTGTTTTTT. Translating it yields CASSWTGSGELFF.